This T cell receptor (beta chain) was retrieved from a study of control samples from healthy donors and cancer patients. CDR1 is LNHDA and CDR2 is SQIVND in the germline V gene (reference sequence). The CDR3 totals 13 residues. Trimming stripped 10 bases from V and 7 bases from J, with 16 bases between. TCRdb's copy holds only in-frame clones and misses some; the assay was immunoSEQ multiplex PCR. The sample includes 390,000 or so clones, about nine tenths of them seen just once. This receptor was identified in a man aged 35 to 55 with head and neck cancer. The V gene is TRBV19, the J gene TRBJ1-4; no firm D call. The sample was PBMCs. The CDR3 spells CATLLPGSEKLFF. The CDR3 region has the DNA TGTGCCACCCTCCTGCCAGGCAGTGAAAAACTGTTTTTT.